This TCR beta chain derives from a study of T-cell memory formation after mild COVID-19 (dated by TCRdb to the early 2020s). A note on the overall study: TCR sequence clusters from the two donors were found to be largely donor specific. The cohort comprised two young, previously healthy adult volunteers, one female and one male. In a couple of donors, T-cell clones that expanded and contracted after mild COVID-19 were tracked by sequencing TCRalpha and TCRbeta repertoires over time. On the study overall, not on this receptor specifically: Some responding clones were detected in pre-infection memory, which suggested that pre-existing cross-reactive memory T cells had joined the SARS-CoV-2 response. Clones contracting from day 15 to 85 had balanced CD4/CD8 phenotypes, while a second wave expanding from day 15 to 37 was biased towards CD4+. The study included only a couple of mild cases, and larger cohorts that include severe cases with pre-infection samples were judged to be necessary. Contracting CD4+ clones were found mainly in CM and EM memory subsets, while CD8+ clones were enriched in EMRA. The second-wave clones that peaked on day 37 were not confirmed to be SARS-CoV-2 specific.

In the case of this clonotype: Its antigen specificity is not known. Base qualities are missing; no much larger clone stands one base away.

Ficoll-Paque density gradient centrifugation was used to isolate PBMCs. From the cysteine through the phenylalanine, the CDR3 covers 14 amino acids. The retained sequence is limited to the CDR3, 42 bases, with the frame set at the first base. V and J are truncated by 6 bases and 0 bases respectively, leaving an intervening sequence of 12 bases. The germline V gene encodes CDR1 DFQATT and CDR2 SNEGSKA (reference sequence). Sequenced using an Illumina NovaSeq 6000. TCRalpha and TCRbeta cDNA libraries were constructed by 5'RACE with constant-segment primers, with sample barcodes and unique molecular identifiers being introduced. RNA was extracted from every sample with Trizol reagent. Amplification of the libraries took two PCR steps, and the second step added a second sample barcode plus Illumina TruSeq adapters. Sequencing of libraries was performed on an Illumina NovaSeq with 2 x 150 bp paired-end reads. On the authors' methods: Reads were demultiplexed and collapsed into UMI-guided consensus sequences with migec v1.2.7. Using mixcr v2.1.11, the UMI consensuses were aligned to TRA and TRB V and J templates and assembled into clonotypes. Clonotypes were classified as expanded or contracted when called significant by both edgeR and NoisET, with noise models trained on biological replicates. edgeR calls used a false discovery rate-adjusted p below 0.01 and a log2 fold-change threshold of 1. PCA with hierarchical clustering of max-normalized trajectories of the 1000 most abundant clonotypes was used as exploratory dynamics analysis. The CD4 or CD8 phenotype of responding clones was assigned using the separately sequenced CD4+ and CD8+ repertoires. TCRdb reran the public reads through fastp at Q25 and MiXCR, keeping productive beta chains. Each entry is one CDR3 protein sequence, shown with its most common DNA and genes. The V and J calls and clone size are TCRdb's, not the authors'. The sample table records approximately 290,000 distinct CDR3 sequences; approximately 8.4% of these occur just once. The top ten clones comprise approximately 23% of the sample.

This sequence was found in a young man who had mild COVID-19 (a few samples of this study predate the infection). The sample titles of this study are shuffled in the database, so cell type and time point are left out; the donor was told from shared clones. The rearranged chain carries TRBV20-1 and TRBJ1-5, with the D segment identity uncertain. Sample: PBMCs or a T cell subset sorted from them (not recorded which). The CDR3 is CSAGDVNSNQPQHF. The DNA sequence reads TGCAGTGCCGGCGACGTAAATAGCAATCAGCCCCAGCATTTT.